This TCR beta chain derives from a study of blood T cell repertoires in COVID-19. Germline CDR1 SGHAT, CDR2 FQNNGV. There are 14 residues in the CDR3. Trimming at V came to 5 bases and at J to 9 bases, leaving 11 bases not matched to a gene. Produced via immunoSEQ multiplex PCR; TCRdb's table is partial and in-frame only. Of about 170,000 clones listed, 70% to 85% are singletons. What was sequenced was PBMCs or T cells enriched from blood (not recorded which). The chain joins TRBV11-2 to TRBJ2-5; the match to TRBD2 covers 8 bases. This sequence originates from a woman aged 65 to 85 in a cohort exposed to, infected with or recovered from COVID-19 (not recorded which). The CDR3 region has the DNA TGTGCCAGCAGCGGGTATCGGGGGGGGGCGGCCCAGTACTTC. Translated, it gives CASSGYRGGAAQYF.